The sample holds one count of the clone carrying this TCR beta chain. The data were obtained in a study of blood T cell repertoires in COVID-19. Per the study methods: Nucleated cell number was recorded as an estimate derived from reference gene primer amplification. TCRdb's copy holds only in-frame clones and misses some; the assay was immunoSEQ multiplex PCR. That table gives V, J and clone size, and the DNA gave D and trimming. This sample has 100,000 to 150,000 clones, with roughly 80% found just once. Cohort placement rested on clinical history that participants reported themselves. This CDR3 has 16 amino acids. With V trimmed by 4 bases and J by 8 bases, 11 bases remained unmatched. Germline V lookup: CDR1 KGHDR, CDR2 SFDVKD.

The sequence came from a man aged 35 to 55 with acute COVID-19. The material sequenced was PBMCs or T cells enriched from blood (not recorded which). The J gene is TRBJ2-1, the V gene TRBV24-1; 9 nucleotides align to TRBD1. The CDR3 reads CATSDSGTGLFDEQFF. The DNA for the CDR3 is TGTGCCACCAGTGACTCTGGGACAGGGCTGTTCGATGAGCAGTTCTTC.